These T cell receptor beta chains were read from a single sample in a study of long-term antiretroviral therapy in people with HIV. Measured with immunoSEQ multiplex PCR; TCRdb has only the in-frame clones, and not every one. The table includes 35,000 to 45,000 clones, 82% detected once. Sequencing used unsorted PBMCs, obtained 0.3 years after starting antiretroviral therapy. The receptors derive from a man in his late teens or twenties with HIV. The CDR3 runs from the conserved cysteine through the conserved F or W. A D gene is named only where the DNA matches it firmly. Clone size appears in some rows only: once, few, many, or a class for an expanded clone.

D | size | J | V | CDR3 | DNA
NA | NA | TRBJ1-2 | TRBV4-1 | CASSPRGPGGYTF | TGCGCCAGCAGCCCCCGGGGGCCGGGTGGCTACACCTTC
NA | NA | TRBJ1-2 | TRBV18 | CASSPTAYGYTF | TGTGCCAGCTCACCTACAGCCTATGGCTACACCTTC
NA | NA | TRBJ1-1 | TRBV29-1 | CSVAQVLMNTEAFF | TGCAGCGTTGCGCAGGTCCTTATGAACACTGAAGCTTTCTTT
TRBD1 | few | TRBJ1-2 | TRBV6-5 | CASSFGQGAVGYTF | TGTGCCAGCAGTTTTGGACAGGGGGCAGTTGGCTACACCTTC
TRBD1 | NA | TRBJ1-4 | TRBV4-1 | CASSQRVTGGAYEKLFF | TGCGCCAGCAGCCAGAGAGTTACAGGGGGCGCGTATGAAAAACTGTTTTTT
TRBD1 | NA | TRBJ2-7 | TRBV11-2 | CASSPGGAFYEQYF | TGTGCCAGCAGCCCAGGGGGCGCCTTCTACGAGCAGTACTTC
NA | NA | TRBJ2-2 | TRBV5-4 | CASSLGGGNGELFF | TGTGCCAGCAGCTTGGGTGGAGGGAACGGGGAGCTGTTTTTT
NA | NA | TRBJ1-6 | TRBV2 | CASLSRGIRNSPLHF | TGTGCCAGCCTAAGTCGGGGGATTCGGAATTCACCCCTCCACTTT
NA | NA | TRBJ2-3 | TRBV4-2 | CASSQVNGPGDTQYF | TGTGCCAGCAGCCAAGTTAACGGTCCTGGTGATACGCAGTATTTT
TRBD2 | NA | TRBJ2-3 | TRBV27 | CASSLSAGGRNTQYF | TGTGCCAGCAGTTTATCGGCGGGGGGGCGGAATACGCAGTATTTT
NA | NA | TRBJ2-2 | TRBV5-6 | CASRRGLEVWQELFF | TGTGCCAGCAGGCGGGGGCTAGAAGTGTGGCAGGAGCTGTTTTTT
TRBD2 | NA | TRBJ2-7 | TRBV11-2 | CASSGLAGVYEQYF | TGTGCCAGCAGCGGACTAGCGGGAGTATACGAGCAGTACTTC
TRBD2 | NA | TRBJ2-3 | TRBV28 | CASSGSIRLAGATDTQYF | TGTGCCAGCAGTGGCAGTATTCGACTAGCGGGAGCCACAGATACGCAGTATTTT
NA | few | TRBJ1-5 | TRBV19 | CASSRTEYSNQPQHF | TGTGCCAGTAGCCGGACGGAGTATAGCAATCAGCCCCAGCATTTT
NA | once | TRBJ1-2 | TRBV6-5 | CASSYGETATF | TGTGCCAGCAGTTACGGGGAGACCGCCACCTTC
NA | NA | TRBJ2-2 | TRBV7-8 | CASSLASDPNTGELFF | TGTGCCAGCAGCTTAGCTAGCGACCCGAACACCGGGGAGCTGTTTTTT
NA | NA | TRBJ2-2 | TRBV30 | CAWRSGLRDTGELFF | TGTGCCTGGCGTAGCGGACTCAGGGACACCGGGGAGCTGTTTTTT
NA | NA | TRBJ2-7 | TRBV20-1 | CSASPSYEQYF | TGCAGTGCTAGTCCCTCCTACGAGCAGTACTTC
TRBD1 | NA | TRBJ2-7 | TRBV30 | CAWSPGQGSYEQYF | TGTGCCTGGAGTCCTGGACAGGGGTCCTACGAGCAGTACTTC
NA | NA | TRBJ2-7 | TRBV4-1 | CASSQGPETYEQYF | TGCGCCAGCAGCCAAGGCCCAGAAACCTACGAGCAGTACTTC
TRBD1 | NA | TRBJ1-3 | TRBV5-1 | CASSLSTGAGNTIYF | TGCGCCAGCAGCTTAAGTACAGGGGCCGGAAACACCATATATTTT
NA | NA | TRBJ1-2 | TRBV29-1 | CSVEDAERGLNYGYTF | TGCAGCGTTGAAGATGCCGAACGTGGCCTAAACTATGGCTACACCTTC
NA | NA | TRBJ2-4 | TRBV11-2 | CASSLERGSAGNIQYF | TGTGCCAGCAGCTTAGAGCGGGGTTCTGCTGGAAACATTCAGTACTTC
NA | NA | TRBJ1-4 | TRBV19 | CASNRIATNEKLFF | TGTGCCAGTAACAGGATCGCAACTAATGAAAAACTGTTTTTT
NA | NA | TRBJ1-5 | TRBV27 | CASRAGRASGQPQHF | TGTGCCAGCAGGGCGGGACGGGCCTCGGGGCAGCCCCAGCATTTT
NA | NA | TRBJ2-1 | TRBV18 | CASSPPSYNEQFF | TGTGCCAGCTCACCACCTTCCTACAATGAGCAGTTCTTC
NA | NA | TRBJ1-2 | TRBV19 | CASSSSGGRSNYGYTF | TGTGCCAGTAGTAGCTCGGGAGGTCGATCTAACTATGGCTACACCTTC
TRBD1 | NA | TRBJ1-5 | TRBV7-2 | CASSSTGSNQPQHF | TGTGCCAGCAGCTCGACAGGGAGCAATCAGCCCCAGCATTTT
NA | NA | TRBJ1-4 | TRBV15 | CATSPRRGATNEKLFF | TGTGCCACCAGCCCCCGTAGGGGGGCGACTAATGAAAAACTGTTTTTT
TRBD1 | NA | TRBJ1-6 | TRBV5-1 | CASSLEGGDSPLHF | TGCGCCAGCAGCTTAGAAGGGGGCGATTCACCCCTCCACTTT
TRBD1 | NA | TRBJ1-1 | TRBV5-1 | CASSLSGQGKGTEAFF | TGCGCCAGCAGCTTGTCAGGACAGGGAAAAGGGACTGAAGCTTTCTTT
NA | NA | TRBJ1-1 | TRBV19 | CASSIQVRAYTEAFF | TGTGCCAGTAGTATACAGGTCCGCGCGTACACTGAAGCTTTCTTT
NA | NA | TRBJ2-7 | TRBV21-1 | CASSKYYEQYF | TGTGCCAGCAGCAAATACTACGAGCAGTACTTC
NA | NA | TRBJ2-2 | TRBV30 | CAWSVTDNPNTGELFF | TGTGCCTGGAGTGTAACCGACAATCCAAACACCGGGGAGCTGTTTTTT
NA | once | TRBJ2-6 | TRBV2 | CASSREGVGANVLTF | TGTGCCAGCAGCCGGGAAGGGGTCGGGGCCAACGTCCTGACTTTC
NA | NA | TRBJ2-1 | TRBV7-9 | CASSFLEQFF | TGTGCCAGCAGCTTCCTTGAGCAGTTCTTC
TRBD2 | NA | TRBJ2-1 | TRBV27 | CASSFTYPGLAGVYNEQFF | TGTGCCAGCAGTTTCACATACCCCGGACTAGCGGGAGTCTACAATGAGCAGTTCTTC
TRBD1 | NA | TRBJ1-5 | TRBV6-1 | CASSDATGEGQPQHF | TGTGCCAGCAGCGACGCTACAGGGGAGGGTCAGCCCCAGCATTTT
TRBD1 | NA | TRBJ2-5 | TRBV5-4 | CASSSTTGPETQYF | TGTGCCAGCAGCTCAACGACAGGGCCCGAGACCCAGTACTTC
NA | few | TRBJ1-6 | TRBV2 | CASREEQEVSPLHF | TGTGCCAGCAGAGAGGAACAGGAGGTCTCACCCCTCCACTTT
NA | NA | TRBJ1-4 | TRBV27 | CASRNLEGSHWEKLFF | TGTGCCAGCAGAAACCTGGAGGGTAGTCATTGGGAAAAACTGTTTTTT
NA | NA | TRBJ1-5 | TRBV6-6 | CASSYRGGQPQHF | TGTGCCAGCAGTTACAGGGGGGGCCAGCCCCAGCATTTT
NA | NA | TRBJ2-4 | TRBV7-8 | CASSSQSARNIQYF | TGTGCCAGCAGCTCCCAGAGCGCAAGGAACATTCAGTACTTC
NA | NA | TRBJ1-4 | TRBV5-1 | CASSLGQLNEKLFF | TGCGCCAGCAGCTTGGGACAGCTTAATGAAAAACTGTTTTTT
NA | NA | TRBJ1-2 | TRBV6-4 | CASSEGANYGYTF | TGTGCCAGCAGTGAGGGGGCTAACTATGGCTACACCTTC
NA | NA | TRBJ1-5 | TRBV15 | CATSRDVTYSNQPQHF | TGTGCCACCAGCAGAGATGTCACCTATAGCAATCAGCCCCAGCATTTT
TRBD2 | NA | TRBJ2-7 | TRBV15 | CATNRGLAGGGEQYF | TGTGCCACCAACCGAGGACTAGCGGGAGGGGGGGAGCAGTACTTC
TRBD1 | NA | TRBJ2-7 | TRBV27 | CASSQGAHVYEQYF | TGTGCCAGTTCGCAGGGGGCCCATGTCTACGAGCAGTACTTC
TRBD2 | NA | TRBJ2-5 | TRBV7-6 | CASSPLLGAGARSQETQYF | TGTGCCAGCAGCCCGCTCCTGGGAGCGGGAGCCCGCTCCCAAGAGACCCAGTACTTC
NA | NA | TRBJ2-7 | TRBV13 | CASSPGVKGEQYF | TGTGCCAGCAGCCCCGGGGTCAAGGGCGAGCAGTACTTC
TRBD1 | NA | TRBJ1-1 | TRBV5-6 | CASSLGQGRSEAFF | TGTGCCAGCAGCCTAGGACAGGGGAGGTCTGAAGCTTTCTTT
NA | NA | TRBJ1-3 | TRBV7-2 | CASSLGGGTTGNTIYF | TGTGCCAGCAGCTTAGGGGGAGGGACAACTGGAAACACCATATATTTT
NA | NA | TRBJ2-7 | TRBV5-1 | CASSLGGYEQYF | TGCGCCAGCAGCTTGGGGGGCTACGAGCAGTACTTC
NA | once | TRBJ1-5 | TRBV19 | CASSITHRSSNQPQHF | TGTGCCAGTAGTATTACCCACCGTTCTAGCAATCAGCCCCAGCATTTT
TRBD2 | NA | TRBJ2-1 | TRBV7-2 | CASSLVAGGTNEQFF | TGTGCCAGCAGCTTAGTAGCGGGGGGTACCAATGAGCAGTTCTTC
NA | NA | TRBJ2-7 | TRBV19 | CASSPTRTQGLYEQYF | TGTGCCAGTAGTCCCACACGGACCCAAGGACTCTACGAGCAGTACTTC